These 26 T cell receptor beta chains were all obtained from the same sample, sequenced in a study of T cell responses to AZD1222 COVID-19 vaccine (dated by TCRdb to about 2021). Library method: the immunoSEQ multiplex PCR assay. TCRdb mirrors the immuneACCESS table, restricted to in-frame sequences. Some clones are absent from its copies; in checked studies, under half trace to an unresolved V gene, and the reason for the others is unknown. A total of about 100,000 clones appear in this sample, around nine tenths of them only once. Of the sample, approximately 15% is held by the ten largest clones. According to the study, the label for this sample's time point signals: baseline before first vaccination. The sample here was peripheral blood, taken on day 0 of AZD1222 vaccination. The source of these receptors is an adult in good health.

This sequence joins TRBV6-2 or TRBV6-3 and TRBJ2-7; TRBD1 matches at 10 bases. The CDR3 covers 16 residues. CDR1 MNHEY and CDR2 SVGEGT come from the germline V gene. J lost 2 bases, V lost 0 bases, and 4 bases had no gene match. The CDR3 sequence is CASSYSRTGGAYEQYF. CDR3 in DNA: TGTGCCAGCAGTTACTCCAGGACAGGGGGGGCCTACGAGCAGTACTTC.

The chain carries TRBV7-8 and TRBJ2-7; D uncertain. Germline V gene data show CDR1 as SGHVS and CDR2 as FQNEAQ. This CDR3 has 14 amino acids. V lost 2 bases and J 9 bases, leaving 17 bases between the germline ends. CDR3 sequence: CASSLPTDRGMQYF. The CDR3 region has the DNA TGTGCCAGCAGCTTACCGACCGATAGAGGAATGCAGTACTTC.

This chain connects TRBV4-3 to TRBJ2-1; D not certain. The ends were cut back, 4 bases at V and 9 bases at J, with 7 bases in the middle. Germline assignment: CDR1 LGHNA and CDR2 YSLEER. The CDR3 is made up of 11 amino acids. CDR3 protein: CASSLLGEQFF. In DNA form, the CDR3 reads TGCGCCAGCAGCCTACTGGGTGAGCAGTTCTTC.

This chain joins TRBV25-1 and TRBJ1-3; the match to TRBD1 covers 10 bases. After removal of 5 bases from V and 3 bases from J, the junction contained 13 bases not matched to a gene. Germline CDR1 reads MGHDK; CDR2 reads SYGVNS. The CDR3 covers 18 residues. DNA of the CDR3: TGTGCCAGCAGTCCCGGGACAGGGGTCCTAGGGGATGGAAACACCATATATTTT. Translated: CASSPGTGVLGDGNTIYF.

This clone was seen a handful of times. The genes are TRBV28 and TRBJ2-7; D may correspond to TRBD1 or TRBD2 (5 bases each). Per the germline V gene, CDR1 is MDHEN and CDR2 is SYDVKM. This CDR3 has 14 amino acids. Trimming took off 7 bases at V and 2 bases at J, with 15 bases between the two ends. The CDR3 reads CASTVGRPPYEQYF. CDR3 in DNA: TGTGCCAGCACTGTGGGACGTCCGCCCTACGAGCAGTACTTC.

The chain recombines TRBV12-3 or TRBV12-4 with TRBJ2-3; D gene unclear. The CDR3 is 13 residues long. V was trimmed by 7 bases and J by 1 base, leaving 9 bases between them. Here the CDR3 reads CASNPLGTDTQYF. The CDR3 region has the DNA TGTGCCAGCAATCCTCTAGGCACAGATACGCAGTATTTT.

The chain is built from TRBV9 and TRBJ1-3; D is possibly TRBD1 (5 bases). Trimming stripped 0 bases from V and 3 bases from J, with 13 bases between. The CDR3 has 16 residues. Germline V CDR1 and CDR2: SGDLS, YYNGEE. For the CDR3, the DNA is TGTGCCAGCAGCGTAGACGGGGGTTCGGGTGGAAACACCATATATTTT. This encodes CASSVDGGSGGNTIYF.

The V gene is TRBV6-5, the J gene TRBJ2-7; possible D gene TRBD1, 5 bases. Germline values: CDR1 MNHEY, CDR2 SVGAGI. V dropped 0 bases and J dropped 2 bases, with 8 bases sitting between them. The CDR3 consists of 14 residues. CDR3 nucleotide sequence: TGTGCCAGCAGTTACTCGACAGAGACCTACGAGCAGTACTTC. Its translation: CASSYSTETYEQYF.

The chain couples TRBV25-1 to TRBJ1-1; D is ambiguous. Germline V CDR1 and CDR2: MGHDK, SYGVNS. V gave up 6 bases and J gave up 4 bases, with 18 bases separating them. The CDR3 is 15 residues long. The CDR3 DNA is TGTGCCAGCAGAGATAATTATGACATCTCCACTGAAGCTTTCTTT. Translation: CASRDNYDISTEAFF.

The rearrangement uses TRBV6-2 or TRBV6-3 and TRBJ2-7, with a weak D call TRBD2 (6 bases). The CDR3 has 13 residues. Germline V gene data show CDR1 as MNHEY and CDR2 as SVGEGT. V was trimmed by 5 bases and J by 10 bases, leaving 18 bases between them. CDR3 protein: CASSGGTPARQYF. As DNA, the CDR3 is TGTGCCAGCAGTGGCGGGACTCCCGCTAGACAGTACTTC.

The chain's CDR3 is CASSVTGVTTGELFF. CDR3 bases: TGTGCCAGCAGCGTGACAGGGGTTACCACCGGGGAGCTGTTTTTT. This sequence joins TRBV9 and TRBJ2-2, with 8 positions matching TRBD1. The CDR3 contains 15 residues. The V gene's germline CDR1 is SGDLS and CDR2 YYNGEE. The V segment lost 2 bases and the J segment 4 bases; nucleotides outside the gene matches: 4.

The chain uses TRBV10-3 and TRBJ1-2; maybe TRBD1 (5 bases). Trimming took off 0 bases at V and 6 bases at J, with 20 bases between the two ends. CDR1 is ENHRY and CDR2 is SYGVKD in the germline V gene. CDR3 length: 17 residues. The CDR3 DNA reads TGTGCCATCAGTGAGTCAACCGGGGACGTACCTAGAAATGGCTACACCTTC. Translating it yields CAISESTGDVPRNGYTF.

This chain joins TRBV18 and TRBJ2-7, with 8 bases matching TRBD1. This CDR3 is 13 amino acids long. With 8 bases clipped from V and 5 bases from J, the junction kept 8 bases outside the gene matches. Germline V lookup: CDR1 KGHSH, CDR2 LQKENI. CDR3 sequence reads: CASAEDRDNEQYF. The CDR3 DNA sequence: TGTGCCAGCGCGGAGGACAGGGATAACGAGCAGTACTTC.

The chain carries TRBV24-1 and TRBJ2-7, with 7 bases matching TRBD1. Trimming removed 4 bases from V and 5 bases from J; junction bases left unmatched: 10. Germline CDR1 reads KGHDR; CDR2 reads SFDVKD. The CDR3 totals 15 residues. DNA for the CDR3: TGTGCCACCAGTGACTTCCGGACAGGTAAAAACGAGCAGTACTTC. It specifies CATSDFRTGKNEQYF.

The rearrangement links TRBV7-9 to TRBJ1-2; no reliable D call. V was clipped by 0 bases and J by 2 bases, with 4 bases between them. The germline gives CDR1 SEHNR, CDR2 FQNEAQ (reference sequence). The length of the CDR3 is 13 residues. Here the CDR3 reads CASSLAANYGYTF. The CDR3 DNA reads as TGTGCCAGCAGCTTAGCGGCGAACTATGGCTACACCTTC.

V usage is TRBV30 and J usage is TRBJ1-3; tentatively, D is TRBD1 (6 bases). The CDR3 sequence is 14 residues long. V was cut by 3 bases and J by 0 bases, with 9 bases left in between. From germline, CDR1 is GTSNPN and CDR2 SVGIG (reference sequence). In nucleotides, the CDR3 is TGTGCCTGGAGGGACAGAACCTCTGGAAACACCATATATTTT. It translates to CAWRDRTSGNTIYF.

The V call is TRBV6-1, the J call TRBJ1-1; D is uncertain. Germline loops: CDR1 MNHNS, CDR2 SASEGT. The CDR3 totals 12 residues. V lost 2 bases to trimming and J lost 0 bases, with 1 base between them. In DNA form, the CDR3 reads TGTGCCAGCAGTGAACTGAACACTGAAGCTTTCTTT. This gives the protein CASSELNTEAFF.

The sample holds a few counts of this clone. The CDR3 here is CASRYGTGEDDTEAFF. In nucleotides, the CDR3 is TGCGCCAGCAGATACGGGACAGGGGAGGATGACACTGAAGCTTTCTTT. This chain joins TRBV5-1 and TRBJ1-1, with 10 nucleotides matching TRBD1. V dropped 5 bases and J dropped 3; count of bases not matched to a gene: 10. CDR1 SGHRS and CDR2 YFSETQ come from the germline V gene. This CDR3 has 16 amino acids.

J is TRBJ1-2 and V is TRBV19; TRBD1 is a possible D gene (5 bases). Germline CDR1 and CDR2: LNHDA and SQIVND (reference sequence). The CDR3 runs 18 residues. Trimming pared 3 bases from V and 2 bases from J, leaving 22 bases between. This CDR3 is CASSIRPGDGRKNYGYTF. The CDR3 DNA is TGTGCCAGTAGTATCAGACCGGGGGACGGTCGGAAGAACTATGGCTACACCTTC. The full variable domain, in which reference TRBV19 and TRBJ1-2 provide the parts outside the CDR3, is DGGITQSPKYLFRKEGQNVTLSCEQNLNHDAMYWYRQDPGQGLRLIYYSQIVNDFQKGDIAEGYSVSREKKESFPLTVTSAQKNPTAFYLCASSIRPGDGRKNYGYTFGSGTRLTVV.

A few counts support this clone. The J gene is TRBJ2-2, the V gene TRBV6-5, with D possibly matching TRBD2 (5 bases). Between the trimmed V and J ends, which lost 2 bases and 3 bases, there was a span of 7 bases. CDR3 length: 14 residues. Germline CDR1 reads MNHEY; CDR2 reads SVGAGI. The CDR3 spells CASSYGGYTGELFF. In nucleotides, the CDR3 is TGTGCCAGCAGTTACGGCGGGTACACCGGGGAGCTGTTTTTT.

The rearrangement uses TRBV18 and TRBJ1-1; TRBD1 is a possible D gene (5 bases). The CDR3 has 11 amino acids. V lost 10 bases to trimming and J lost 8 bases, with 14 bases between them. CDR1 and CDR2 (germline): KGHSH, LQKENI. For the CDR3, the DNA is TGTGCCACCCGGACAACAGAAGAAGCTTTCTTT. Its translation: CATRTTEEAFF.

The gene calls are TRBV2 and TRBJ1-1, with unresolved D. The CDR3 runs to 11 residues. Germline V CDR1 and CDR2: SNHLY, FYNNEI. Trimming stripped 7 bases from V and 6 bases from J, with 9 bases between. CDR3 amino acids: CASNGEPEAFF. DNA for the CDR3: TGTGCCAGCAATGGGGAACCTGAAGCTTTCTTT.

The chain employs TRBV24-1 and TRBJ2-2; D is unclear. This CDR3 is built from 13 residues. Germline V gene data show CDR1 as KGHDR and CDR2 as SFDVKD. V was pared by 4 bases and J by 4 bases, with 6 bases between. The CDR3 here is CATSDSTTGELFF. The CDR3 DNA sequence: TGTGCCACCAGTGACAGCACCACCGGGGAGCTGTTTTTT.

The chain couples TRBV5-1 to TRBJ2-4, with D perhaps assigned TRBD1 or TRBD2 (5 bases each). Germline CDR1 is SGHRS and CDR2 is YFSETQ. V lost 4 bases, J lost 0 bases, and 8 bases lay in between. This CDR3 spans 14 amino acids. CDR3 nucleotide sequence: TGCGCCAGCAGCACTGGGACAGCCAAAAACATTCAGTACTTC. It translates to CASSTGTAKNIQYF.

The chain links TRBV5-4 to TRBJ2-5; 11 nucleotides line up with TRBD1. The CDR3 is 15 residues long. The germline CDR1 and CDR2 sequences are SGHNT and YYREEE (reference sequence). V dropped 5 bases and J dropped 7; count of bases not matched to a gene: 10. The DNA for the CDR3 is TGTGCCAGCAGGCGGTGGGACAGGGGGTTCGGGACCCAGTACTTC. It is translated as CASRRWDRGFGTQYF.

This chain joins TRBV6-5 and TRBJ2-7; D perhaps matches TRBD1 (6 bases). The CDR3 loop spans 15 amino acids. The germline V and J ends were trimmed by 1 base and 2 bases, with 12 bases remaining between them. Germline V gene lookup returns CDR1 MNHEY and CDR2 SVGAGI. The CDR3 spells CASSYLQGPPYEQYF. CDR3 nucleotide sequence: TGTGCCAGCAGTTACTTACAGGGCCCTCCCTACGAGCAGTACTTC.